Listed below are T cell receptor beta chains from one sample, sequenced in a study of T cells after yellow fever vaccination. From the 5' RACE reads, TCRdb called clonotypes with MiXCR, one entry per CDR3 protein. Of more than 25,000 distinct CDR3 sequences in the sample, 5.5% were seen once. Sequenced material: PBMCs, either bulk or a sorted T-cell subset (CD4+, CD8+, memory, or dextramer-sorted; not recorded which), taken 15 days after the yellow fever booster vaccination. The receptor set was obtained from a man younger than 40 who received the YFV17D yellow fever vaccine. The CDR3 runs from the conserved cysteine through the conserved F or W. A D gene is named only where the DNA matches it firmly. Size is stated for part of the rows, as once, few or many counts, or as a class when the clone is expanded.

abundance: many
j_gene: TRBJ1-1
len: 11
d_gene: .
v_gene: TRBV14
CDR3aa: CASSQWLGAFF
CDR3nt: TGTGCCAGCAGCCAATGGCTGGGTGCTTTCTTT

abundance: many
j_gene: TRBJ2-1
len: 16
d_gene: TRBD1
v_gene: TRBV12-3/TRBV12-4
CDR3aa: CASSRRDRSLVNEQFF
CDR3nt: TGTGCCAGCAGCCGCCGGGACAGGAGTTTGGTAAATGAGCAGTTCTTC

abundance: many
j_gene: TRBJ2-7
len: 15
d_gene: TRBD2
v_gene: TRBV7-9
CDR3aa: CASSPSLAGVREQYF
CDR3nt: TGTGCCAGCAGCCCGTCACTAGCGGGAGTACGAGAGCAGTACTTC

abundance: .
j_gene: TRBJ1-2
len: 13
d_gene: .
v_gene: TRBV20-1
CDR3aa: CSARMKWNYGYTF
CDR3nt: TGCAGTGCTAGAATGAAGTGGAACTATGGCTACACCTTC

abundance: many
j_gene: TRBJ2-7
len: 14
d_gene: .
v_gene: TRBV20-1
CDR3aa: CSASRDRQTYEQYF
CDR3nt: TGCAGTGCAAGTCGGGACCGTCAAACCTACGAGCAGTACTTC

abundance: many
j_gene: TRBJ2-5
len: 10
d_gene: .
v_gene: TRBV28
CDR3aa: CASRGETQYF
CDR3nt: TGTGCCAGCAGGGGGGAGACCCAGTACTTC

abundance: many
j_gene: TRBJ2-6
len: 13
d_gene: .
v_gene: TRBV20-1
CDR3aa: CSALRAGANVLTF
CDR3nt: TGCAGTGCTCTCAGGGCTGGGGCCAACGTCCTGACTTTC

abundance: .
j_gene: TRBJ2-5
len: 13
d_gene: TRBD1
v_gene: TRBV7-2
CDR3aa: CASSLAQGKTQYF
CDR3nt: TGTGCCAGCAGCTTAGCACAGGGGAAGACCCAGTACTTC

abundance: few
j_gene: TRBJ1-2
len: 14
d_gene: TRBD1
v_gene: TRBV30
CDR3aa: CAWREQNRGSGYTF
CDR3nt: TGTGCCTGGAGAGAGCAGAACAGGGGCAGTGGCTACACCTTC

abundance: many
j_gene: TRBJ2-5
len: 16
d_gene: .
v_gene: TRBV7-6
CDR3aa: CASSLDQRRHQETQYF
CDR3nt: TGTGCCAGCAGCTTAGACCAGCGGAGGCATCAAGAGACCCAGTACTTC

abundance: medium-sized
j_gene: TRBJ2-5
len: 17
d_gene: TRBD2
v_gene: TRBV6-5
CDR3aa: CASSYPGRARSLETQYF
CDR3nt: TGTGCCAGCAGTTACCCCGGGAGGGCCAGGAGTCTGGAGACCCAGTACTTC

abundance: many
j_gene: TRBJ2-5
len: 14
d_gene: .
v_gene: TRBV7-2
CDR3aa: CASSLGAYQETQYF
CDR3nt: TGTGCCAGCAGCTTAGGCGCATACCAAGAGACCCAGTACTTC

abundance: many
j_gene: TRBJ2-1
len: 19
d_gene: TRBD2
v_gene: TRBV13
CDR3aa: CASSSRPGTSGRAYNEQFF
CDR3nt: TGTGCCAGCAGCTCCCGCCCGGGGACTAGCGGGAGGGCCTACAATGAGCAGTTCTTC

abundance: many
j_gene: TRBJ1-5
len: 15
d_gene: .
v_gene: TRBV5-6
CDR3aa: CASSQGYSTAQPQHF
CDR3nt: TGTGCCAGCAGCCAAGGGTATTCAACGGCTCAGCCCCAGCATTTT

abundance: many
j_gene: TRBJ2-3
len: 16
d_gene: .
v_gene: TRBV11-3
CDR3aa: CASSAGGGQLTDTQYF
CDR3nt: TGTGCCAGCAGCGCCGGGGGGGGACAGCTGACAGATACGCAGTATTTT

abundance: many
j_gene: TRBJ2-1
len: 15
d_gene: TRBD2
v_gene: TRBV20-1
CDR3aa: CSASPREFSYNEQFF
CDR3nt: TGCAGTGCTTCCCCGCGGGAGTTCTCCTACAATGAGCAGTTCTTC

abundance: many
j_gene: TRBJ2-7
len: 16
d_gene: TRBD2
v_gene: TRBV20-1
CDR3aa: CSASPIPSGRRYEQYF
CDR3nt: TGCAGTGCTAGCCCCATACCTAGCGGGAGGCGGTACGAGCAGTACTTC

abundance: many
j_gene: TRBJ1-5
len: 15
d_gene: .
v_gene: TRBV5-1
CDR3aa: CASSLSGDSNQPQHF
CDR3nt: TGCGCCAGCAGCTTGTCGGGGGATAGCAATCAGCCCCAGCATTTT

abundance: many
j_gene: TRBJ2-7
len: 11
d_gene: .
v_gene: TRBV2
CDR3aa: CASSQGYEQYF
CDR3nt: TGTGCCAGCAGCCAGGGCTACGAGCAGTACTTC

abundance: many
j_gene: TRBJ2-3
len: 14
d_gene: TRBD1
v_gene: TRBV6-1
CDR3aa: CASSQDRATDTQYF
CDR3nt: TGTGCCAGCAGCCAGGACAGGGCCACAGATACGCAGTATTTT

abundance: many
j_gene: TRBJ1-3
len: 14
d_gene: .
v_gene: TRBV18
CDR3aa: CASSPLPGENTIYF
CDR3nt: TGTGCCAGCTCACCTCTACCCGGTGAAAACACCATATATTTT

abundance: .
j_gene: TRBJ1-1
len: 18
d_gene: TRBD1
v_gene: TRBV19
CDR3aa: CASSIDRDRVFGNTEAFF
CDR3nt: TGTGCCAGTAGTATAGACCGAGACAGGGTTTTCGGGAACACTGAAGCTTTCTTT

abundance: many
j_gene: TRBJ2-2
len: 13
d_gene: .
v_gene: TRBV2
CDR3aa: CASTTDSTGELFF
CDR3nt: TGTGCCAGCACTACGGACTCCACCGGGGAGCTGTTTTTT

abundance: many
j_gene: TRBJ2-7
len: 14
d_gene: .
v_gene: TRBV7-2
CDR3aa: CASSLGQVDYEQYF
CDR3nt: TGTGCCAGCAGCTTAGGACAGGTGGACTACGAGCAGTACTTC

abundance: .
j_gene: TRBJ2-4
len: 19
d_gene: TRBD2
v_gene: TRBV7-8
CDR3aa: CASSLVGLVGASGIYIQYF
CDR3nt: TGTGCCAGCAGCTTAGTGGGTCTTGTGGGGGCTAGCGGGATCTACATTCAGTACTTC

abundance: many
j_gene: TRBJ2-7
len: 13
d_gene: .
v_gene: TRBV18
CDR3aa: CASSTSGFNEQYF
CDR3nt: TGTGCCAGCTCAACGTCAGGTTTCAACGAGCAGTACTTC

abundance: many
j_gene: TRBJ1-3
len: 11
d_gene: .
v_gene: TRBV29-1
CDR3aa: CSVEEGNTIYF
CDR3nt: TGCAGCGTTGAAGAAGGAAACACCATATATTTT

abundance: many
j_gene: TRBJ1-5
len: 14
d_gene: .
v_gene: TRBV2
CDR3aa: CAPRPSGSNQPQHF
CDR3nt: TGTGCCCCCCGGCCCTCCGGGAGCAATCAGCCCCAGCATTTT